Listed below are T cell receptor beta chains from one sample, sequenced in a study of blood T cells in healthy people across ages. MiXCR, applied by TCRdb to the 5' RACE reads, yields one record per CDR3 protein. The sample contains approximately 350,000 distinct CDR3 sequences, more than 45% of which appear only once. Specimen: blood. These receptors originate from a man aged 55 to 70 in good health. Both conserved end residues are part of each CDR3. D genes are given only for firm matches. Rows may omit the clone size; those that give it use once, few, many or a size class.

>.|TRBV20-1|TRBJ2-5|.
TGCAGTGCTAACCGGGGAGGAGGAGAGACCCAGTACTTC
CSANRGGGETQYF
>TRBD2|TRBV7-8|TRBJ2-3|.
TGTGCCAGCAGCCAACTAGCGGAGGGGGAAGATACGCAGTATTTT
CASSQLAEGEDTQYF
>TRBD1|TRBV5-1|TRBJ1-6|.
TGCGCCAGCAGGGATGGGGCGACAGGGGAGAGGAATAATTCACCCCTCCACTTT
CASRDGATGERNNSPLHF
>TRBD2|TRBV5-1|TRBJ2-5|.
TGCGCCAGCAGCACACTGACTAGCGGGAGGGACGAGACCCAGTACTTC
CASSTLTSGRDETQYF
>.|TRBV7-2|TRBJ2-1|.
TGTGCCAGCAGCTTAATGGAATACAATGAGCAGTTCTTC
CASSLMEYNEQFF
>.|TRBV18|TRBJ1-4|few
TGTGCCAGCTCACCTCGTCGTGACAGAGCTAATGAAAAACTGTTTTTT
CASSPRRDRANEKLFF
>TRBD2|TRBV4-3|TRBJ2-5|.
TGCGCCAGCAGCCTGGAGGGGCGGGAGGGATTTAACAATGAGCAGTACTTC
CASSLEGREGFNNEQYF
>TRBD2|TRBV13|TRBJ2-1|.
TGTGCCAGCAGTCGTACTAGCGGGAGGGCGCCTTCCCGCAATGAGCAGTTCTTC
CASSRTSGRAPSRNEQFF
>TRBD1|TRBV2|TRBJ1-2|.
TGTGCCAGCAGCGGAGGGGGGGACAGACGAACCTCCACCTTC
CASSGGGDRRTSTF
>.|TRBV24-1|TRBJ1-5|.
TGTGCCACCGGGGGGAGTAGCAATCAGCCCCAGCATTTT
CATGGSSNQPQHF
>.|TRBV2|TRBJ1-2|.
TGTGCCAGCAGTGAAGTGGAGGGTACTGGCTACACCTTC
CASSEVEGTGYTF